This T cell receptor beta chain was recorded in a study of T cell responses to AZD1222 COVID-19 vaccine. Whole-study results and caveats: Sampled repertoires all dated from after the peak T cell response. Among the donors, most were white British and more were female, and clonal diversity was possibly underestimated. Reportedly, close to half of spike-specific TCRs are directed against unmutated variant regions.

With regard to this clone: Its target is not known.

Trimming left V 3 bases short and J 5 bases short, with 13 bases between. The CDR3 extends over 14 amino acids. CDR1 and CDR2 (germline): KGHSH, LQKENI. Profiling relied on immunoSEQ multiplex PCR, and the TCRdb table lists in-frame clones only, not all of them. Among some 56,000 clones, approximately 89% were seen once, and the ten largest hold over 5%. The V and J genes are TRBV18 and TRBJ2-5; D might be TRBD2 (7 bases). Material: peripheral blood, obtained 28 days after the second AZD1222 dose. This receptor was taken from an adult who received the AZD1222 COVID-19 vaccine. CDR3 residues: CASSPQGRAETQYF. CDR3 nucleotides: TGTGCCAGCTCACCCCAGGGGAGGGCGGAGACCCAGTACTTC. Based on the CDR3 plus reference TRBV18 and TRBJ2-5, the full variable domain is NAGVMQNPRHLVRRRGQEARLRCSPMKGHSHVYWYRQLPEEGLKFMVYLQKENIIDESGMPKERFSAEFPKEGPSILRIQQVVRGDSAAYFCASSPQGRAETQYFGPGTRLLVL.